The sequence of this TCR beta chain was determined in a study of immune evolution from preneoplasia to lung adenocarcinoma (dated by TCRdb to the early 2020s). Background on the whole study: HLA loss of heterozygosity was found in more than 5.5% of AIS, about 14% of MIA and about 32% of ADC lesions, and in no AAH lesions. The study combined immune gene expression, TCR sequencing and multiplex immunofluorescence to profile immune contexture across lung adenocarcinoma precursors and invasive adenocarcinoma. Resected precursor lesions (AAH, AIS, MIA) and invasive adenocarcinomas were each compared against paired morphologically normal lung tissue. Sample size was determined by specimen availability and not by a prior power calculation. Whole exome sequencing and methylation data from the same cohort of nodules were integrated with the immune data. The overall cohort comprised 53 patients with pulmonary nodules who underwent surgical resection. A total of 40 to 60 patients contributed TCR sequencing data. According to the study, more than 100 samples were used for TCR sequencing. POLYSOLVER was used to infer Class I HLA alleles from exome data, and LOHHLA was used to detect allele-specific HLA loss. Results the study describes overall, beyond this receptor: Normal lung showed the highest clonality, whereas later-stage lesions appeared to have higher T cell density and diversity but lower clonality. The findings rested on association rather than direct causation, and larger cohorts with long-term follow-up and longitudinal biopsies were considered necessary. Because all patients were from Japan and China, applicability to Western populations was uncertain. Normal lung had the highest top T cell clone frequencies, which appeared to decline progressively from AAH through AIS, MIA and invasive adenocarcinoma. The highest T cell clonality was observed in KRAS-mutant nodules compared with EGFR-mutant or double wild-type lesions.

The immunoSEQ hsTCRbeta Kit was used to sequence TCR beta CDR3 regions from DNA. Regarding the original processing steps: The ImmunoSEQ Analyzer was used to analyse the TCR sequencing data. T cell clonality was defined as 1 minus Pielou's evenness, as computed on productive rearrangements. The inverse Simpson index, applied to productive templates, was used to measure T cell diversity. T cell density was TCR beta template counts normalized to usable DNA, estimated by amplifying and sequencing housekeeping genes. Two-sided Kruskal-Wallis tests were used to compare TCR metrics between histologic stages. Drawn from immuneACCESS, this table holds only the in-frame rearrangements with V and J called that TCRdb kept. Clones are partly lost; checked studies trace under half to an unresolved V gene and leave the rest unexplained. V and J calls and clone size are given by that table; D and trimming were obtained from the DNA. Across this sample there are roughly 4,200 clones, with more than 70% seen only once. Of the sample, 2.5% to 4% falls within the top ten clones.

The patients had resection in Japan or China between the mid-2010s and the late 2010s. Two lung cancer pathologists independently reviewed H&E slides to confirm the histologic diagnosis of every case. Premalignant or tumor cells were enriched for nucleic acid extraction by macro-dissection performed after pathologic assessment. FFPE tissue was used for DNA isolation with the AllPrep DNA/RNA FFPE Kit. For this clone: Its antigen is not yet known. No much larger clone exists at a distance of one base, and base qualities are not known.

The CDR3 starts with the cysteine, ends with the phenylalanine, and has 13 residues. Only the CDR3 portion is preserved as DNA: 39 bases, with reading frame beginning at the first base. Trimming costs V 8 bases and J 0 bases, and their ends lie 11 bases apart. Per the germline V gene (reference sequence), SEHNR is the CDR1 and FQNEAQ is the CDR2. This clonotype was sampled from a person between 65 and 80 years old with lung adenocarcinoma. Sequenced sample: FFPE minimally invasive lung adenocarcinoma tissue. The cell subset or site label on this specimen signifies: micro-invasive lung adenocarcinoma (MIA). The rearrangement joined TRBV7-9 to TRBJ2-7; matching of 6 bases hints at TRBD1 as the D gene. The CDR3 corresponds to CASGQLYSYEQYF. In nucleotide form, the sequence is TGTGCCAGCGGACAGCTATACTCCTACGAGCAGTACTTC.